The sample holds a few counts of the clone carrying this T cell receptor beta chain. What it binds is not known. This sample also contains other DNA sequences that code for the same CDR3. The sample comes from a study of beta chain features in type 1 diabetes. Overall study findings and caveats: Patients with type 1 diabetes carried fewer insertions and had more deletions at their VDJ junctions. A greater similarity of naive, central memory and Treg TCRB repertoires was seen among patients than among healthy donors. For cells with high TCR expression, cDNA sequencing could yield over-representation.

Sorting gave populations that all exceeded 98% purity. Germline CDR1 reads LGHNA; CDR2 reads YSLEER. V was pared by 1 base and J by 0 bases, with 7 bases between. The CDR3 is made up of 15 amino acids. Every isolated RNA sample was fully reverse transcribed, so sequencing captured expressed TCRB transcripts. TCRdb's table, derived via immunoSEQ multiplex PCR, lists solely in-frame clones and lacks some. The table records about half a million clones, 9.5% to 12% of them present only once. The TCR originated in a woman aged 18-30 years in good health. Sequencing used naive CD4+ T cells from blood. The chain combines TRBV4-3 with TRBJ2-1; perhaps TRBD2 as D (5 bases). CDR3 DNA sequence: TGCGCCAGCAGCCAAGTTGGGAGCTCCTACAATGAGCAGTTCTTC. Translated: CASSQVGSSYNEQFF.